Below are 17 T cell receptor beta chains sequenced from a single sample in a study of T cells in Graves' hyperthyroidism and ophthalmopathy. Amplification of TCR beta CDR3 regions was performed using RNA transcripts as template. Primed by the HTBI set, a first-round RT-PCR was run on the TCR CDR3. One entry per CDR3 protein results from TCRdb running MiXCR on the multiplex PCR reads. In the table there are hundreds of thousands of distinct CDR3 sequences, approximately 16% of which are singletons. The material sequenced was blood. Receptors originate from a young woman with Graves' hyperthyroidism.

This clonotype is a singleton in its sample. This chain links TRBV29-1 with TRBJ2-3; D remains ambiguous. With 7 bases removed from V and 0 bases from J, the gap between germline ends came to 14 bases. Per the germline V gene, CDR1 is SQVTM and CDR2 is ANQGSEA. This CDR3 spans 14 amino acids. CDR3 sequence: CSAPTSTSTDTQYF. The CDR3 nucleotides read TGCAGCGCTCCGACGTCGACAAGCACAGATACGCAGTATTTT.

The V and J genes are TRBV7-2 and TRBJ2-2, with a possible D match to TRBD1 (6 bases). V was shortened by 2 bases and J by 6 bases, with 16 bases between the two germline ends. The CDR3 sequence is 16 residues long. Germline loops: CDR1 SGHTA, CDR2 FQGNSA. The CDR3 nucleotides read TGTGCCAGCAGCTTATGGGACAACCCAAGCGCCGGGGAGCTGTTTTTT. It specifies CASSLWDNPSAGELFF.

This clonotype was recorded many times. In DNA, the CDR3 is TGTGCCAGCAGCAAAAAGGCAGAAAGCTATGGCTACACCTTC. Protein product: CASSKKAESYGYTF. The gene calls are TRBV2 and TRBJ1-2; no reliable D call. Germline V gene lookup returns CDR1 SNHLY and CDR2 FYNNEI. This CDR3 contains 14 residues. V lost 6 bases and J 4 bases, leaving 15 bases between the germline ends.

In this sample, this clonotype turned up a few times. This chain connects TRBV4-3 to TRBJ2-1; possible D gene TRBD2, 5 bases. The CDR3 is made up of 15 amino acids. Germline V lookup: CDR1 LGHNA, CDR2 YSLEER. V dropped 1 base and J dropped 7 bases, with 14 bases sitting between them. In DNA, the CDR3 is TGCGCCAGCAGCCAAGCAAATCTAGCAAGAAATGAGCAGTTCTTC. The encoded protein is CASSQANLARNEQFF.

Concerning this clonotype itself: A much bigger clone sits one base away, suggesting this may be a read error. This chain connects TRBV18 to TRBJ2-3; D may be TRBD2 (6 bases). V lost 2 bases, J lost 8 bases, and 17 bases lay in between. CDR3 length: 15 residues. Germline assignment: CDR1 KGHSH and CDR2 LQKENI. This CDR3 is CASSPSGGRGGTQYF. For the CDR3, the DNA is TGTGCCAGCTCACCATCTGGGGGGAGAGGAGGTACGCAGTATTTT.

This clonotype came up many times. The chain couples TRBV13 to TRBJ2-7; the D gene is possibly TRBD1 (6 bases). Trimming left V 1 base short and J 3 bases short, with 13 bases between. CDR3 size: 15 residues. CDR1 PRHDT and CDR2 FYEKMQ come from the germline V gene (reference sequence). The CDR3 loop reads CASSLVGTPIYEQYF. The CDR3 bases are TGTGCCAGCAGCTTAGTTGGGACACCCATCTACGAGCAGTACTTC. Filled out from reference TRBV13 and TRBJ2-7, the complete variable domain reads AAGVIQSPRHLIKEKRETATLKCYPIPRHDTVYWYQQGPGQDPQFLISFYEKMQSDKGSIPDRFSAQQFSDYHSELNMSSLELGDSALYFCASSLVGTPIYEQYFGPGTRLTVT.

Ten or more counts support this clonotype. V is TRBV18 and J is TRBJ1-1; D is undetermined. Trimming pared 1 base from V and 4 bases from J, leaving 7 bases between. There are 13 residues in the CDR3. Looked up from germline, CDR1 is KGHSH and CDR2 is LQKENI. This CDR3 reads CASSPLVGTEAFF. In DNA, the CDR3 is TGTGCCAGCTCACCACTGGTTGGCACTGAAGCTTTCTTT.

The chain uses TRBV12-3 or TRBV12-4 and TRBJ2-1; D may be TRBD2 (5 bases). V was clipped by 4 bases and J by 11 bases, with 15 bases between them. The CDR3 has 13 amino acids. CDR3 region: CASSSLPDWQQFF. The CDR3 nucleotides read TGTGCCAGCAGTTCCCTTCCGGACTGGCAGCAGTTCTTC.

This clonotype was seen ten or more times. This chain uses TRBV2 with TRBJ2-1, with a weak D call TRBD2 (5 bases). This CDR3 has 15 residues. In germline, CDR1 is SNHLY, CDR2 FYNNEI. Trimming cost V 2 bases and J 8 bases, with 16 bases left between them. CDR3 sequence reads: CASSELGVWPHEQFF. CDR3 DNA: TGTGCCAGCAGTGAACTCGGGGTATGGCCGCATGAGCAGTTCTTC.

This clonotype was counted ten times or more. The chain employs TRBV29-1 and TRBJ2-1, with D unclear. The V and J ends lost 4 bases and 4 bases respectively, with 2 bases between them. This CDR3 is built from 10 residues. In germline, CDR1 is SQVTM, CDR2 ANQGSEA. The CDR3 loop reads CSVAYNEQFF. DNA for the CDR3: TGCAGCGTTGCTTACAATGAGCAGTTCTTC.

This clonotype was counted only a few times. This chain connects TRBV27 to TRBJ2-1; 7 positions agree with TRBD2. Germline-derived CDR1 and CDR2 are MNHEY and SMNVEV (reference sequence). The CDR3 covers 16 residues. J gave up 0 bases and V 3 bases, and 5 bases lay outside the gene matches. The CDR3, as DNA: TGTGCCAGCAGTTTCTACGGCGGGAGCTCCTACAATGAGCAGTTCTTC. Translating gives CASSFYGGSSYNEQFF.

In its sample, this clonotype was seen many times. The genes are TRBV12-3 or TRBV12-4 and TRBJ2-7; D unclear. The ends were cut back, 6 bases at V and 2 bases at J, with 11 bases in the middle. CDR3 length: 13 residues. As DNA, the CDR3 is TGTGCCAGCAGCGTCCAACCCACCTACGAGCAGTACTTC. Its protein is CASSVQPTYEQYF.

This clonotype has ten or more counts. The chain links TRBV28 to TRBJ1-1, with D hard to call. V lost 8 bases and J 0 bases, leaving 10 bases between the germline ends. This CDR3 has 13 residues. Germline CDR1 MDHEN, CDR2 SYDVKM. CDR3 loop: CASHQRMNTEAFF. CDR3 bases: TGTGCCAGCCACCAGAGAATGAACACTGAAGCTTTCTTT.

The rearrangement joins TRBV2 to TRBJ1-2; unclear D gene. There are 11 residues in the CDR3. Germline values: CDR1 SNHLY, CDR2 FYNNEI. V was clipped by 7 bases and J by 7 bases, with 10 bases between them. CDR3 sequence (DNA): TGTGCCAGCACCCCCAAGGTTGGCTACACCTTC. It yields the protein CASTPKVGYTF.

The chain uses TRBV19 and TRBJ2-5; D gene ambiguous. The CDR3 runs to 12 residues. Germline-derived CDR1 and CDR2 are LNHDA and SQIVND (reference sequence). Trimming removed 3 bases from V and 4 bases from J, with 6 bases in between. The CDR3 DNA sequence: TGTGCCAGTAGTATGGCTCGAGAGACCCAGTACTTC. This sequence encodes CASSMARETQYF.

This clonotype was counted only a few times. This chain links TRBV4-1 with TRBJ2-5; possible D gene TRBD1, 5 bases. Germline V gene data show CDR1 as MGHRA and CDR2 as YSYEKL. The CDR3 covers 15 residues. V was pared by 4 bases and J by 2 bases, with 14 bases between. In DNA, the CDR3 is TGCGCCAGCAGCCCACCCAGGGCAGAACAAGAGACCCAGTACTTC. Protein sequence: CASSPPRAEQETQYF.

This rearrangement joins TRBV7-2 to TRBJ1-4, with D hard to call. The CDR3 covers 14 residues. Looked up from germline, CDR1 is SGHTA and CDR2 is FQGNSA. The ends were cut back, 3 bases at V and 7 bases at J, with 12 bases in the middle. CDR3 sequence (DNA): TGTGCCAGCAGCTTGGACGGCCGGAGTGAAAAACTGTTTTTT. This translates into CASSLDGRSEKLFF.